This TCR beta chain was identified in a study of breast tumors, draining lymph nodes, adjacent tissues. The lymph nodes were axillary draining lymph nodes from breast cancer patients. This clonotype has ten or more counts. The CDR3 spans 13 residues. Germline V lookup: CDR1 SGHAT, CDR2 FQNNGV. V lost 5 bases to trimming and J lost 3 bases, with 10 bases between them. From the multiplex PCR reads, TCRdb called clonotypes with MiXCR, one entry per CDR3 protein. The data hold about 130,000 distinct CDR3 sequences, with 15% to 20% observed a single time. The chain carries TRBV11-2 and TRBJ1-2, with a weak D call TRBD1 (6 bases). The sequence derives from a female donor with breast cancer. Some clones in this sample may be carry-over from other donors' samples. The specimen sequenced was axillary lymph node tissue. This CDR3 is CASSPGTYYGYTF. DNA of the CDR3: TGTGCCAGCAGCCCCGGGACATACTATGGCTACACCTTC.